Each of the 10 T cell receptor beta chains below was sequenced from the same sample in a study of human T cells and chemical hapten exposure. MiXCR, applied by TCRdb to the RACE reads, yields one record per CDR3 protein. This table has 40,000 to 45,000 distinct CDR3 sequences, around 10% appearing once. Time point specified: patch test 2, 6 weeks after DPC sensitization. This sample's treatment: therapeutic diphenylcyclopropenone sensitization with weekly scalp DPC. The specimen comprised whole blood, sampled in connection with sensitization to the hapten diphenylcyclopropenone (DPC). These receptors all come from a woman between 40 and 50 years old with alopecia areata. Some clones in this sample may be carry-over from other donors' samples.

This clonotype was counted between two and nine times. An end of the junction differs from the germline gene, which may be a read error. This sequence joins TRBV4-3 and TRBJ2-7, with D possibly TRBD2 on 5 matching bases. The length of the CDR3 is 12 residues. Per germline, CDR1 LGHNA and CDR2 YSLEER. The CDR3 is CASNQEGLGQYF. The CDR3 DNA follows: TGCGCCAGCAACCAAGAGGGTCTTGGGCAGTACTTC.

In its sample, this clonotype was seen many times. V gene TRBV20-1 combines with J gene TRBJ2-3; 8 bases fit TRBD2. There are 15 residues in the CDR3. Germline V CDR1 and CDR2: DFQATT, SNEGSKA (reference sequence). V gave up 3 bases and J gave up 3 bases; unmatched junction bases: 8. In nucleotides, the CDR3 is TGCAGTGCTAGTTTCGGGGGGGCATTGACAGATACGCAGTATTTT. Its protein is CSASFGGALTDTQYF.

This clonotype occurred many times. The chain employs TRBV5-6 and TRBJ2-7; TRBD1 aligns across 9 bases. Trimming took 1 base from V and 6 from J; bases not matched to a gene: 8. The length of the CDR3 is 15 residues. Germline CDR1 reads SGHDT; CDR2 reads YYEEEE. The chain's CDR3 is CASSLRTGTGSEQYF. The CDR3 nucleotides read TGTGCCAGCAGCTTGAGAACCGGGACAGGGTCCGAGCAGTACTTC. The entire variable domain, with the rest obtained from reference TRBV5-6 and TRBJ2-7, is as follows: DAGVTQSPTHLIKTRGQQVTLRCSPKSGHDTVSWYQQALGQGPQFIFQYYEEEERQRGNFPDRFSGHQFPNYSSELNVNALLLGDSALYLCASSLRTGTGSEQYFGPGTRLTVT.

This chain links TRBV5-6 with TRBJ1-1; possible D gene TRBD1, 5 bases. V was cut by 0 bases and J by 2 bases, with 17 bases left in between. Germline CDR1 reads SGHDT; CDR2 reads YYEEEE. This CDR3 has 17 amino acids. Here the CDR3 reads CASSLGSLGVENTEAFF. The DNA of the CDR3 is TGTGCCAGCAGCTTGGGGTCCCTAGGGGTGGAAAACACTGAAGCTTTCTTT.

This clonotype has just a few counts. V usage is TRBV29-1 and J usage is TRBJ2-3, with a possible D match to TRBD2 (5 bases). Germline V gene data show CDR1 as SQVTM and CDR2 as ANQGSEA. CDR3 size: 11 residues. The V gene lost 7 bases and the J gene lost 8 bases, with 13 bases spanning the gap. CDR3 sequence reads: CSAWGEGTQYF. CDR3 nucleotide sequence: TGCAGCGCGTGGGGAGAGGGTACGCAGTATTTT.

This clonotype was seen ten or more times. The rearrangement uses TRBV7-2 and TRBJ2-7; D is ambiguous. The ends were cut back, 3 bases at V and 5 bases at J, with 11 bases in the middle. The length of the CDR3 is 13 residues. Germline CDR1 is SGHTA and CDR2 is FQGNSA. The CDR3 DNA follows: TGTGCCAGCAGCTTGGTAGGGATCCACGAGCAGTACTTC. Translating gives CASSLVGIHEQYF.

This clonotype was counted many times. V is TRBV10-3 and J is TRBJ2-2; TRBD2 matches at 10 bases. The V gene's germline CDR1 is ENHRY and CDR2 SYGVKD. Losses at the gene ends were 4 bases for V and 3 bases for J; bases not matched to a gene: 2. The CDR3 consists of 15 residues. The CDR3 sequence: CAISASGRDTGELFF. DNA of the CDR3: TGTGCCATCAGTGCCAGCGGGAGGGACACCGGGGAGCTGTTTTTT.

The gene calls are TRBV3-1 and TRBJ2-5; TRBD2 matches 11 bases. The CDR3 has 16 amino acids. The germline gives CDR1 LGHDT, CDR2 YNNKEL (reference sequence). V lost 4 bases to trimming and J lost 2 bases; unmatched junction nucleotides: 6. DNA of the CDR3: TGTGCCAGCAGCCGTTCTCTAGCGGGGGGTCAAGAGACCCAGTACTTC. Translating gives CASSRSLAGGQETQYF.

This clonotype was detected many times. This chain joins TRBV2 and TRBJ2-2; TRBD2 agrees at 12 bases. CDR1 SNHLY and CDR2 FYNNEI come from the germline V gene. The CDR3 extends over 15 amino acids. Trimming at V came to 6 bases and at J to 4 bases, leaving 3 bases not matched to a gene. As DNA, the CDR3 is TGTGCCAGCAGACTACTAGCGGGGGGCACCGGGGAGCTGTTTTTT. Amino acid sequence: CASRLLAGGTGELFF.

As DNA, the CDR3 is TGTGCCAGCAGCTTTAGGCATCAAAGGGGAGAGACCCAGTACTTC. Translating gives CASSFRHQRGETQYF. The chain is built from TRBV5-6 and TRBJ2-5; possibly TRBD1 for D (5 bases). Trimming pared 2 bases from V and 4 bases from J, leaving 15 bases between. Germline V CDR1 and CDR2: SGHDT, YYEEEE. CDR3 length: 15 residues.